The following is a T cell receptor (beta chain) sequence with its context. Its cognate antigen has yet to be identified. Base qualities were left out, and no much larger clone turns up one base away. V loses 6 bases at its end and J loses 6 bases; junction bases beyond the gene matches: 14. The cysteine opens and the phenylalanine closes a CDR3 of 16 amino acids. Of all the DNA, just the CDR3 is kept, 48 bases in frame from base 1. According to the germline V gene, CDR1 reads MGHRA and CDR2 reads YSYEKL. Genomic DNA was extracted from sorted cells for sequencing of the TCRbeta CDR3 region. TCRbeta CDR3 regions were sequenced using the immunoSEQ Assay. TCRdb stores this immuneACCESS table with in-frame sequences only. Part of the clones is absent; in the studies checked, under half of the shortfall reflects unresolved V genes, and no reason is known for the rest. The sample profile shows roughly 68,000 clones; around 83% of them were found once. The ten largest clones take up 1.6% of the sample.

The data are from a study of OX40 agonist ivuxolimab in advanced cancers. Background on the whole study: The costimulatory receptor OX40 (CD134) was targeted by ivuxolimab, a fully human IgG2 agonistic monoclonal antibody. Intravenous ivuxolimab was administered to patients every 2 weeks at six dose levels: 0.01, 0.1, 0.3, 1.5, 3 and 10 mg/kg. Of the roughly 53 patients in dose escalation, some 19 had hepatocellular carcinoma, some 15 had melanoma, 9 had renal cell carcinoma and 9 had head and neck cancer. In the dose-escalation cohort, 82.7% of patients were male, and the mean age was 60 years with a range of about 20 to 80. Patients were allowed to have had prior anti-PD-1, anti-PD-L1 or anti-CTLA-4 therapy, and less than 45% of the dose-escalation patients had previously received checkpoint inhibitors. Partial responses occurred in three dose-escalation patients, of whom one had hepatocellular carcinoma and two had cutaneous melanoma. Peripheral TCRbeta sequencing aimed to test whether ivuxolimab altered TCR sequence diversity and caused clonal T-cell expansion. The paper reports the monotherapy dose-escalation portion (N of about 51 patients) of the phase I ivuxolimab trial.

Study-wide findings and limitations: After ivuxolimab, CD8+ T cells had more expanded clones than CD4+ T cells on average. Low levels of normalized T-cell clonal expansion were also seen in some patients who did not respond. At doses from 0.1 to 3.0 mg/kg, clonal expansion was seen in both CD4+ and CD8+ blood T cells between baseline and week 6. The antigen specificity of the peripheral T cells that underwent clonal expansion was not determined. Partial responders in the 0.1-3.0 mg/kg groups had among the lowest normalized peripheral clonal expansion, especially among CD8+ T cells.

Patients with autoimmune disease history or receiving systemic immunosuppression were excluded from the trial. Peripheral blood for TCR sequencing was collected from all dose cohorts at baseline, on cycle 4 day 1, and on cycle 7 day 1. The samples were drawn from a first-in-human, open-label, multicenter phase I dose-escalation trial of ivuxolimab. Adults with locally advanced or metastatic head and neck squamous cell, hepatocellular, melanoma or renal cell carcinoma were enrolled in the trial. Before TCR sequencing, CD4+ T cells and CD8+ T cells were sorted from peripheral blood as separate populations.

The sample in question was CD4+ or CD8+ T cells sorted from blood, obtained in a trial of the OX40 agonist ivuxolimab. The source of this sequence is an adult with an advanced solid tumor such as melanoma, head and neck, liver or kidney cancer. The V gene is TRBV4-1 and the J gene is TRBJ1-5; TRBD1 aligns with 7 central bases. The nucleotides are TGCGCCAGCAGTACCGGGACAGCTTATGGCAGTCAGCCCCAGCATTTT. This translates into CASSTGTAYGSQPQHF.